This T cell receptor beta chain was profiled in a study of T cell responses to AZD1222 COVID-19 vaccine. The protocol was immunoSEQ multiplex PCR, while the TCRdb copy is restricted to in-frame clones and leaves out a portion. The sample gives 100,000 to 150,000 clones, approximately 90% of which show up once; roughly 5% is in the top ten. CDR1 is LGHNA and CDR2 is YNFKEQ in the germline V gene. The CDR3 spans 17 residues. V gave up 0 bases and J gave up 3 bases, with 12 bases separating them. The TCR originated in an adult in good health. The chain combines TRBV4-2 with TRBJ1-6; D not certain. Material: peripheral blood, obtained on day 0 of AZD1222 vaccination. The CDR3 loop reads CASSQDMASFYNSPLHF. For the CDR3, the DNA is TGTGCCAGCAGCCAAGATATGGCTAGTTTCTATAATTCACCCCTCCACTTT.